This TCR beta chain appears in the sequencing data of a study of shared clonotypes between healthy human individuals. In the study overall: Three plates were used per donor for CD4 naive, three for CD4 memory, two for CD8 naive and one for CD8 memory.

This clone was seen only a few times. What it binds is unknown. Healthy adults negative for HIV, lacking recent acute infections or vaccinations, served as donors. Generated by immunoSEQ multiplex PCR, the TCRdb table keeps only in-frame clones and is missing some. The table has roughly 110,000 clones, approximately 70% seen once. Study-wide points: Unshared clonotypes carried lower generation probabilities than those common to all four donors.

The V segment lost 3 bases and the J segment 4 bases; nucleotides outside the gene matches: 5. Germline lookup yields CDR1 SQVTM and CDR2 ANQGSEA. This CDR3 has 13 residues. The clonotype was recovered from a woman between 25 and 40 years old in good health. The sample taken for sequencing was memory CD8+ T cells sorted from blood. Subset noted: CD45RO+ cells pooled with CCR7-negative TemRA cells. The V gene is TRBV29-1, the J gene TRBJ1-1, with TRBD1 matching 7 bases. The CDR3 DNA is TGCAGCGTTGACCGACAGGGAGGCACTGAAGCTTTCTTT. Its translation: CSVDRQGGTEAFF.